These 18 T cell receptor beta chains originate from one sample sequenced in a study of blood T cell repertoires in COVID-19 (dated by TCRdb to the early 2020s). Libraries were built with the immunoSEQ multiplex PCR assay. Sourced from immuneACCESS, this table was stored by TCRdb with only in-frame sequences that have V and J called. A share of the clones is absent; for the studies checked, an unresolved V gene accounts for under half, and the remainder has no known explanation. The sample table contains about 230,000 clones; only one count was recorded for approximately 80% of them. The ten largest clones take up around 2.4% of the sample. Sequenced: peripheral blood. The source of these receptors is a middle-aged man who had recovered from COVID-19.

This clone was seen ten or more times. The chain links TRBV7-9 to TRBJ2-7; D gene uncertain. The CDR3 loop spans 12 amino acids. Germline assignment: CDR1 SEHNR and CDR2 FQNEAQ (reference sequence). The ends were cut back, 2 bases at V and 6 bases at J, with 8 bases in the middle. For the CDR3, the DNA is TGTGCCAGCAGCTTAAACAGTGGCGAGCAGTACTTC. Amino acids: CASSLNSGEQYF. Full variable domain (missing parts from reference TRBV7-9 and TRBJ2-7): DTGVSQNPRHKITKRGQNVTFRCDPISEHNRLYWYRQTLGQGPEFLTYFQNEAQLEKSRLLSDRFSAERPKGSFSTLEIQRTEQGDSAMYLCASSLNSGEQYFGPGTRLTVT.

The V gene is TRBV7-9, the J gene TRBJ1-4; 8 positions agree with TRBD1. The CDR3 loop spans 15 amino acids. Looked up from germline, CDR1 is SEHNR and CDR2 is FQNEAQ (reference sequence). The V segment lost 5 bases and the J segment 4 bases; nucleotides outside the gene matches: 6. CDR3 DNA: TGTGCCAGCAGCGCACGGACAGGGCGTAATGAAAAACTGTTTTTT. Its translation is CASSARTGRNEKLFF. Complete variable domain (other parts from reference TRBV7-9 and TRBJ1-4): DTGVSQNPRHKITKRGQNVTFRCDPISEHNRLYWYRQTLGQGPEFLTYFQNEAQLEKSRLLSDRFSAERPKGSFSTLEIQRTEQGDSAMYLCASSARTGRNEKLFFGSGTQLSVL.

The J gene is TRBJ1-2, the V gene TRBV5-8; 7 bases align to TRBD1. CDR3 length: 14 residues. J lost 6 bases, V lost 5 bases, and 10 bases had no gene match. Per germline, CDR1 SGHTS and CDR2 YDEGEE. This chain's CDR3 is CASRHFGGGDGYTF. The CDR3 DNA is TGTGCCAGCAGACACTTTGGAGGGGGCGATGGCTACACCTTC.

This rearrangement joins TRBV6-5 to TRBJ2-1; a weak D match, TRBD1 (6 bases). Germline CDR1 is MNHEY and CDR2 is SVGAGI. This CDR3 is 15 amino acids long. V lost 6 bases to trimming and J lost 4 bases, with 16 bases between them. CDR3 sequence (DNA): TGTGCCAGCAGCTTAAACTCAGGACAGTACAATGAGCAGTTCTTC. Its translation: CASSLNSGQYNEQFF.

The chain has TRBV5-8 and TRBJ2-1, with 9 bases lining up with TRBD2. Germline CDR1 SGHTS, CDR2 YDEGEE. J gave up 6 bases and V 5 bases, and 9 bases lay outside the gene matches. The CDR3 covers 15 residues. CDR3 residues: CASSGRGGPVNEQFF. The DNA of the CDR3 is TGTGCCAGCAGTGGGCGGGGGGGGCCCGTCAATGAGCAGTTCTTC.

The CDR3 is CASSQDPQGLGYEQYF. The CDR3 DNA reads as TGCGCCAGCAGCCAAGATCCCCAGGGCCTGGGTTACGAGCAGTACTTC. This chain connects TRBV4-1 to TRBJ2-7, with a tentative D call TRBD1 (5 bases). V was clipped by 0 bases and J by 4 bases, with 16 bases between them. Per germline, CDR1 MGHRA and CDR2 YSYEKL. This CDR3 is 16 amino acids long.

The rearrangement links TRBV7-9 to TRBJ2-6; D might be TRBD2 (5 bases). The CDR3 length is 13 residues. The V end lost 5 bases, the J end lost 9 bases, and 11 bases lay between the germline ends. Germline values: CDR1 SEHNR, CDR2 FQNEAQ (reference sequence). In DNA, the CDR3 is TGTGCCAGCAGCCCGGACGGACTCAACGTCCTGACTTTC. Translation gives CASSPDGLNVLTF. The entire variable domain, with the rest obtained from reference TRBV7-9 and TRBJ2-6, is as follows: DTGVSQNPRHKITKRGQNVTFRCDPISEHNRLYWYRQTLGQGPEFLTYFQNEAQLEKSRLLSDRFSAERPKGSFSTLEIQRTEQGDSAMYLCASSPDGLNVLTFGAGSRLTVL.

The CDR3 loop is CASSVGGAGNQPQHF. In nucleotides, the CDR3 is TGTGCCAGCAGCGTAGGGGGCGCGGGCAATCAGCCCCAGCATTTT. The genes are TRBV5-4 and TRBJ1-5, with 7 bases identical to TRBD1. Looked up from germline, CDR1 is SGHNT and CDR2 is YYREEE (reference sequence). V was pared by 4 bases and J by 2 bases, with 6 bases of the junction left unmatched. This CDR3 contains 15 residues.

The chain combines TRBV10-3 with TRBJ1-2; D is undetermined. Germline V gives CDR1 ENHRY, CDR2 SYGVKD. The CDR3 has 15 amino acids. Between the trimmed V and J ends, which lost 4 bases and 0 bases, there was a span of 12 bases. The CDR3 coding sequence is TGTGCCATCAGTGGGGTCCAGGAAACTAACTATGGCTACACCTTC. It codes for CAISGVQETNYGYTF.

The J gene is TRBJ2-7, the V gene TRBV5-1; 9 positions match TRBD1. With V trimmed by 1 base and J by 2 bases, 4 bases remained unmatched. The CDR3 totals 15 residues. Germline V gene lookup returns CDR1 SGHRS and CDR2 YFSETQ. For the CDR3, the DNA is TGCGCCAGCAGCTTGACAGGGGGCACGACCTACGAGCAGTACTTC. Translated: CASSLTGGTTYEQYF.

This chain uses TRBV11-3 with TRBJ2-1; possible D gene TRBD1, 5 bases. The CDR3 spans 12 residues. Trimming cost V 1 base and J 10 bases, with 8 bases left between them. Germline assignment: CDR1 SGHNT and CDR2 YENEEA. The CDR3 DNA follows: TGTGCCAGCAGCTTAGGGGCAGGGGAGCAGTTCTTC. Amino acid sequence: CASSLGAGEQFF.

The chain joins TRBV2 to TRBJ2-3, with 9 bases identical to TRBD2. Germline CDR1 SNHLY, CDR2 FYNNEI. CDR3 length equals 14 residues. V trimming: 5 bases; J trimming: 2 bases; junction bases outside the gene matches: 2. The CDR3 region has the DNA TGTGCCAGCAGTCGACTAGCGGTCACAGATACGCAGTATTTT. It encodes CASSRLAVTDTQYF.

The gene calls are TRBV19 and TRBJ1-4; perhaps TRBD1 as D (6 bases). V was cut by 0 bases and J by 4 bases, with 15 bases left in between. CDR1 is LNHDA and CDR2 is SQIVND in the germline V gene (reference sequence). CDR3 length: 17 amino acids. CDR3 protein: CASSIDTLTGLNEKLFF. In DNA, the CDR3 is TGTGCCAGTAGTATAGATACCCTGACAGGCCTTAATGAAAAACTGTTTTTT.

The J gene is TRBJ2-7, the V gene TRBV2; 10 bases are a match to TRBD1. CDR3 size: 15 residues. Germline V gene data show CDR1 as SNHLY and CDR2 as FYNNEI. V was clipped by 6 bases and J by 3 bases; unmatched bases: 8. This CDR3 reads CASRRDRGGLYEQYF. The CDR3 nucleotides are TGTGCCAGCAGGAGGGACAGGGGAGGCCTCTACGAGCAGTACTTC. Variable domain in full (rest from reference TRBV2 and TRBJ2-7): EPEVTQTPSHQVTQMGQEVILRCVPISNHLYFYWYRQILGQKVEFLVSFYNNEISEKSEIFDDQFSVERPDGSNFTLKIRSTKLEDSAMYFCASRRDRGGLYEQYFGPGTRLTVT.

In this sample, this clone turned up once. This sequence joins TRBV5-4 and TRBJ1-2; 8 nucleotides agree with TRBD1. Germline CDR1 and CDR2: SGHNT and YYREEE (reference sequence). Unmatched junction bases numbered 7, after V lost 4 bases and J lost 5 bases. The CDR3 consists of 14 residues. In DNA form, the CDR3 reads TGTGCCAGCAGCACGGACAGGGACGAGTATGGCTACACCTTC. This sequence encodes CASSTDRDEYGYTF. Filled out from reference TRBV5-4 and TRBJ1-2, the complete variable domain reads ETGVTQSPTHLIKTRGQQVTLRCSSQSGHNTVSWYQQALGQGPQFIFQYYREEENGRGNFPPRFSGLQFPNYSSELNVNALELDDSALYLCASSTDRDEYGYTFGSGTRLTVV.

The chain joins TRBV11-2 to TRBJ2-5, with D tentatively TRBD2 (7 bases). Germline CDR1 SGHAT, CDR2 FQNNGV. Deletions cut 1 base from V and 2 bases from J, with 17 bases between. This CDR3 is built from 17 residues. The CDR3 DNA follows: TGTGCCAGCAGCTTAGGATTGGGCGGGGGCCCACAAGAGACCCAGTACTTC. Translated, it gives CASSLGLGGGPQETQYF.

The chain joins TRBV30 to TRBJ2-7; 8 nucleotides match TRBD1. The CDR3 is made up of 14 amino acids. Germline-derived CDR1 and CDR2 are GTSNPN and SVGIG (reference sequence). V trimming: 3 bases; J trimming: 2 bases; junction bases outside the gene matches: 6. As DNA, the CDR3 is TGTGCCTGGAGGGTAGGACAGGGAACCTACGAGCAGTACTTC. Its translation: CAWRVGQGTYEQYF.

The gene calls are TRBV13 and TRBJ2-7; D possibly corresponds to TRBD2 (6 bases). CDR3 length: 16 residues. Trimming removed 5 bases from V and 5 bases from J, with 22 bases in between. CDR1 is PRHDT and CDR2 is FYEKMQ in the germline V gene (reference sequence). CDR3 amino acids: CASSGGGLPGSHEQYF. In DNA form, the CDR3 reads TGTGCCAGCAGCGGGGGAGGACTTCCCGGGAGCCACGAGCAGTACTTC.